These 15 T cell receptor beta chains came from one sample sequenced in a study of tumor and adjacent non-tumor tissue in lung cancer (dated by TCRdb to the late 2010s). Libraries came from multiplex PCR. The sequencing machine was an Illumina HiSeq 2500. Following protocols modified from ARM-PCR, the researchers constructed TCRbeta libraries through three rounds of nested PCR with primers (Table S4). Using fastp trimming at Q25 and MiXCR clonotype assembly, TCRdb reanalyzed the public sequencing data and kept in-frame beta chains. CDR3 protein sequences are deduplicated, and each keeps its most common genes and DNA. This sample gives about 98,000 distinct CDR3 sequences in total; roughly 78% of them show up just once. The ten largest clones capture under 40% of the sample. RNA was isolated from bulk unsorted tissue, and RNA quality was assessed with a NanoDrop ND-1000 and an Agilent 2100. For the normal lung samples, distant non-tumor tissue was collected more than 3 cm away from the tumor edge.

The sequencing sample was made of distant non-tumor lung tissue. Receptors originate from a man aged 55 to 70 with small cell lung cancer.

This clonotype was seen only once. One junction end disagrees with the germline gene, perhaps due to a read error. The chain carries TRBV13 and TRBJ2-7; TRBD2 matches at 11 bases. The V gene's germline CDR1 is PRHDT and CDR2 FYEKMQ (reference sequence). This CDR3 spans 14 amino acids. The CDR3 nucleotides are TGTACCAGCAGTTCCACCGGGACTAGCGGCGAGCAGTACTTC. This translates into CTSSSTGTSGEQYF.

This chain uses TRBV12-3 or TRBV12-4 with TRBJ2-5; weak D call: TRBD1 (6 bases). CDR3 length: 15 residues. Trimming stripped 5 bases from V and 5 bases from J, with 18 bases between. The CDR3 reads CASSDRQETTETQYF. The DNA for the CDR3 is TGTGCCAGCAGTGACCGACAGGAGACGACGGAGACCCAGTACTTC.

Comment on this clonotype: A read error is possible here, since a much larger clone lies one base away. The rearrangement joins TRBV6-5 to TRBJ2-1; D not resolved. In germline, CDR1 is MNHEY, CDR2 SVGAGI. This CDR3 is built from 13 residues. The chain's CDR3 is CANSRSGYNEQSF. In DNA, the CDR3 is TGTGCCAACAGCCGCTCCGGGTACAATGAGCAGTCCTTC.

About this clonotype: An end of the junction differs from the germline gene, which may be a read error. The J gene is TRBJ1-6, the V gene TRBV11-3, with D perhaps TRBD1 (5 bases). There are 20 residues in the CDR3. Germline loops: CDR1 SGHNT, CDR2 YENEEA. The CDR3 spells CAGSHHRDWVSTRTNSPLHF. The CDR3 DNA reads TGTGCCGGCAGCCACCACCGGGACTGGGTCTCCACTCGAACAAATTCACCCCTCCACTTT.

For this clonotype: The conserved final phenylalanine or tryptophan is absent from the CDR3, which likely points to a read error. This sequence joins TRBV7-9 and TRBJ1-6; D not resolved. The CDR3 is made up of 16 amino acids. CDR1 is SEHNR, CDR2 FQNEAQ, per germline (reference sequence). With 1 base removed from V and 0 bases from J, the gap between germline ends came to 7 bases. CDR3 amino acids: CASSLDRSSYNSPLHV. The DNA for the CDR3 is TGTGCCAGCAGCTTAGATAGGAGCTCCTATAATTCACCCCTCCACGTT.

As regards this clonotype: The conserved final phenylalanine or tryptophan is absent from the CDR3, which likely points to a read error. V usage is TRBV6-1 and J usage is TRBJ2-1; TRBD2 matches at 11 bases. The CDR3 length is 17 residues. From germline, CDR1 is MNHNS and CDR2 SASEGT. This chain's CDR3 is CANSAPRLAGIYDEQFL. The CDR3 DNA follows: TGTGCCAACAGCGCGCCAAGACTAGCGGGAATCTACGATGAGCAGTTCTTA.

Many counts were recorded for this clonotype. This rearrangement joins TRBV20-1 to TRBJ2-3, with 9 bases that match TRBD2. Losses at the gene ends were 5 bases for V and 5 bases for J; bases not matched to a gene: 11. CDR3 length: 15 amino acids. Germline CDR1 DFQATT, CDR2 SNEGSKA (reference sequence). The CDR3 reads CSAQGLAGRIDTQYF. The CDR3, as DNA: TGCAGTGCTCAAGGGCTAGCGGGACGGATAGATACGCAGTATTTT.

Concerning this clonotype: Its ends do not fully match the called genes, so a read error is possible. V gene TRBV6-2 or TRBV6-3 combines with J gene TRBJ2-7; possible D gene TRBD2, 5 bases. Per germline, CDR1 MNHEY and CDR2 SVGEGT. This CDR3 comprises 18 residues. CDR3 in DNA: TGCGCCAGCAGTTACTCGACTATCTCATTGACGAGCTACTACGAGCAGTACTTC. Protein sequence: CASSYSTISLTSYYEQYF.

With respect to this clonotype: The junction differs from germline at one of its ends, possibly a read error. The rearrangement uses TRBV11-2 and TRBJ2-2; possible D gene TRBD2, 5 bases. This CDR3 has 15 amino acids. CDR1 and CDR2 from the germline V gene are SGHAT and FQNNGV. CDR3 residues: CDSGFIRLHTGELFF. The CDR3, as DNA: TGTGACAGCGGCTTTATTCGATTGCACACCGGGGAGCTGTTTTTT.

Concerning this clonotype itself: One junction end does not reproduce the germline sequence, and a read error may be involved. The chain joins TRBV5-6 to TRBJ1-1; maybe TRBD1 (6 bases). Germline-derived CDR1 and CDR2 are SGHDT and YYEEEE. The CDR3 has 16 residues. CDR3 residues: CASSSASRTANTEAFF. CDR3 nucleotides: TGTGCCAGCAGCTCGGCCTCCCGGACAGCGAACACTGAGGCTTTCTTT. Drawing the rest from reference TRBV5-6 and TRBJ1-1, the complete variable domain is DAGVTQSPTHLIKTRGQQVTLRCSPKSGHDTVSWYQQALGQGPQFIFQYYEEEERQRGNFPDRFSGHQFPNYSSELNVNALLLGDSALYLCASSSASRTANTEAFFGQGTRLTVV.

In regard to this clonotype: Its ends do not fully match the called genes, so a read error is possible. The CDR3 spells CVSSPEPSEEGTDTQYF. For the CDR3, the DNA is TGTGTCAGCAGCCCGGAGCCAAGCGAGGAGGGGACAGATACGCAGTATTTT. This chain joins TRBV4-2 and TRBJ2-3, with a weak D call TRBD2 (6 bases). CDR1 is LGHNA, CDR2 YNFKEQ, per germline. This CDR3 comprises 17 residues.

V usage is TRBV12-3 or TRBV12-4 and J usage is TRBJ2-4; TRBD2 matches at 9 bases. V lost 9 bases to trimming and J lost 14 bases; unmatched junction nucleotides: 11. The CDR3 loop spans 12 amino acids. Here the CDR3 reads CASTRLAAVKYF. The CDR3 DNA is TGTGCCAGTACTCGACTAGCGGCAGTGAAGTACTTC.

On this clonotype itself: Given a much more abundant clone one base away, this may be a read error. The CDR3 DNA reads TGTGCCAGCAGACGCGGACTAGCGGGAGGGCCACGGGGCGCCGGGGAGCCGTTTTTT. Protein product: CASRRGLAGGPRGAGEPFF. The chain has TRBV6-6 and TRBJ2-2; 15 positions match TRBD2. CDR1 MNHNY and CDR2 SVGAGI come from the germline V gene (reference sequence). The CDR3 is 19 amino acids.

About this clonotype itself: The germline gene is not matched at one end of the junction; a read error may be the cause. This chain links TRBV6-5 with TRBJ1-2; D possibly corresponds to TRBD1 (6 bases). CDR1 MNHEY and CDR2 SVGAGI come from the germline V gene. The CDR3 loop spans 14 amino acids. The CDR3 coding sequence is TGTGCCAGTAGTTACTCGGGGGGCCACTATGGCCACACTTTC. Protein sequence: CASSYSGGHYGHTF.

Points on this clonotype: This is likely a read error, given that the CDR3 carries no conserved phenylalanine or tryptophan at its end. In nucleotides, the CDR3 is TGTGCCAGCAGTTACTCTGGGGGAAGGGGTAATGAGCAGTTCCTC. The encoded protein is CASSYSGGRGNEQFL. J is TRBJ2-1 and V is TRBV6-5; possibly TRBD1 or TRBD2 for D (5 bases each). Germline V gene lookup returns CDR1 MNHEY and CDR2 SVGAGI. CDR3 length: 15 amino acids. Trimming took 0 bases from V and 7 from J, leaving 13 bases between them.